This T cell receptor (beta chain) is drawn from a study of blood T cell repertoires in COVID-19. About the study: COVID-19 samples collected from the United States, Italy and Spain covered acute and convalescent phases. PBMCs, B-cell-depleted T cells, or T cells were the source of the cDNA or gDNA that made up the material.

V gave up 6 bases and J gave up 6 bases; unmatched junction bases: 6. The germline V gene has CDR1 MNHEY and CDR2 SVGEGT. The CDR3 sequence is 13 residues long. TCRdb's table, derived via immunoSEQ multiplex PCR, lists solely in-frame clones and lacks some. The data hold a few hundred thousand clones, with about 87% observed a single time. Participant-reported clinical history was the basis for cohort assignment. Symptom resolution, clearance, or two negative PCRs marked the recovered donors of Cohort 3. The receptor's source is a woman aged 45-65 years who had recovered from COVID-19. Sequencing was carried out using PBMCs or T cells enriched from blood (not recorded which). The chain couples TRBV6-2 or TRBV6-3 to TRBJ1-2; 8 bases map to TRBD1. CDR3 loop: CASSRGQGHGYTF. The DNA for the CDR3 is TGTGCCAGCAGCCGAGGACAGGGCCATGGCTACACCTTC.